This TCR beta chain emerged from a study of blood T cell repertoires in COVID-19. V was trimmed by 2 bases and J by 1 base, leaving 7 bases between them. The CDR3 has 14 residues. Germline CDR1 and CDR2: SSHAT and FNYEAQ (reference sequence). Original analysis: Researchers report that nucleated cell counts were estimated from reference gene primer amplification. The method was immunoSEQ multiplex PCR; TCRdb's version includes in-frame clones alone and lacks a portion of them. The DNA gave D and trimming, while V, J and clone size come from that table. The sample lists 200,000 to 250,000 clones; about 88% were seen once.

This receptor was identified in a middle-aged man with active or convalescent COVID-19. This chain joins TRBV7-7 and TRBJ2-3; D not certain. Sequencing input: peripheral blood. In nucleotides, the CDR3 is TGTGCCAGCAGCTTACCGGTTGGCACAGATACGCAGTATTTT. Encoded protein: CASSLPVGTDTQYF. The entire variable domain, with the rest obtained from reference TRBV7-7 and TRBJ2-3, is as follows: GAGVSQSPRYKVTKRGQDVTLRCDPISSHATLYWYQQALGQGPEFLTYFNYEAQPDKSGLPSDRFSAERPEGSISTLTIQRTEQRDSAMYRCASSLPVGTDTQYFGPGTRLTVL.